This T cell receptor beta chain was documented in a study of blood T cell repertoires in COVID-19. Assay: immunoSEQ multiplex PCR; the TCRdb copy retains only in-frame clones and omits some. The profile covers around 180,000 clones, with nearly 90% appearing a single time and about 2.1% taken by the ten largest. The CDR3 loop spans 15 amino acids. Losses at the gene ends were 1 base for V and 8 bases for J; bases not matched to a gene: 1. Germline loops: CDR1 MNHEY, CDR2 SVGEGT. This receptor was identified in a woman aged 40 to 49 with acute COVID-19. This chain uses TRBV6-2 or TRBV6-3 with TRBJ2-1, with 14 bases matching TRBD2. Material: PBMCs or T cells enriched from blood (not recorded which). In nucleotides, the CDR3 is TGTGCCAGCAGTTACTTGACTAGCGGGGGGGATGAGCAGTTCTTC. Translation gives CASSYLTSGGDEQFF.